This entry lists 14 T cell receptor beta chains sequenced from one sample in a study of blood T cell repertoires in COVID-19. This table comes from immunoSEQ multiplex PCR, and its TCRdb copy is limited to in-frame clones, with some not included. Of 360,000 or so clones detected, around nine tenths appear once; the ten largest clones hold 1.7%. The sample taken for sequencing was PBMCs or T cells enriched from blood (not recorded which). The receptors stem from a woman aged 30 to 39 who had recovered from COVID-19.

This clone was found once. The rearrangement uses TRBV29-1 and TRBJ1-1; D remains unclear. Germline V gene sequence: CDR1 SQVTM, CDR2 ANQGSEA. This CDR3 is built from 10 residues. V was trimmed by 8 bases and J by 1 base, leaving 5 bases between them. This CDR3 is CSTTNTEAFF. The CDR3, as DNA: TGCAGCACAACGAACACTGAAGCTTTCTTT.

The V gene is TRBV29-1, the J gene TRBJ2-3; maybe TRBD2 (5 bases). V gave up 5 bases and J gave up 4 bases, with 16 bases separating them. The CDR3 covers 14 residues. CDR1 and CDR2 (germline): SQVTM, ANQGSEA. CDR3 residues: CSVQASRLADTQYF. As DNA, the CDR3 is TGCAGCGTTCAGGCTAGCCGCTTGGCAGATACGCAGTATTTT.

This clone was recorded only once. This sequence joins TRBV7-6 and TRBJ2-5, with a tentative D call TRBD1 (5 bases). V lost 1 base and J lost 5, with 14 bases in between. This CDR3 comprises 15 residues. Germline assignment: CDR1 SGHVS and CDR2 FNYEAQ. The CDR3 DNA follows: TGTGCCAGCAGCTTAGGGGGCAGAAACGGTGAGACCCAGTACTTC. Translated: CASSLGGRNGETQYF.

The CDR3 DNA is TGTGCCAGCAGCCATAGCGGGGGTTTCTACGAGCAGTACTTC. Translating it yields CASSHSGGFYEQYF. The chain is built from TRBV7-2 and TRBJ2-7; 9 nucleotides agree with TRBD2. Germline CDR1 SGHTA, CDR2 FQGNSA. CDR3 length: 14 residues. V trimming: 5 bases; J trimming: 3 bases; junction bases outside the gene matches: 5.

The chain carries TRBV9 and TRBJ2-1; 10 positions match TRBD1. The CDR3 loop spans 15 amino acids. The V segment lost 0 bases and the J segment 7 bases; nucleotides outside the gene matches: 4. Germline V lookup: CDR1 SGDLS, CDR2 YYNGEE. CDR3 protein: CASSVAGTGANEQFF. The CDR3 DNA is TGTGCCAGCAGCGTAGCGGGGACAGGGGCTAATGAGCAGTTCTTC.

This rearrangement joins TRBV19 to TRBJ2-7, with 8 bases aligning to TRBD1. J gave up 3 bases and V 6 bases, and 7 bases lay outside the gene matches. The CDR3 runs 14 residues. Germline CDR1 reads LNHDA; CDR2 reads SQIVND (reference sequence). The CDR3 loop reads CASSRTGTNYEQYF. DNA for the CDR3: TGTGCCAGTAGCAGGACAGGGACGAACTACGAGCAGTACTTC.

V is TRBV3-1 (or the pseudogene TRBV3-2) and J is TRBJ2-3, with 12 bases aligning to TRBD2. Germline assignment: CDR1 LGHDT and CDR2 YNNKEL (reference sequence). Trimming took 4 bases from V and 5 from J; bases not matched to a gene: 4. The CDR3 spans 15 residues. The CDR3 region has the DNA TGTGCCAGCAGCCGTCCTAGCGGGAGGGTAGATACGCAGTATTTT. Residues: CASSRPSGRVDTQYF.

The table lists this clone with a count of one. The rearrangement joins TRBV24-1 to TRBJ2-3, with 10 positions matching TRBD2. J gave up 0 bases and V 4 bases, and 3 bases lay outside the gene matches. CDR1 and CDR2 from the germline V gene are KGHDR and SFDVKD. The CDR3 totals 16 residues. CDR3 region: CATSEQTSGSTDTQYF. The CDR3 DNA reads as TGTGCCACCAGTGAGCAGACTAGCGGGAGCACAGATACGCAGTATTTT.

Here the CDR3 reads CASSDGQGLTSYEQYF. The CDR3 bases are TGTGCCAGCAGTGATGGGCAGGGGCTAACCTCCTACGAGCAGTACTTC. This rearrangement joins TRBV2 to TRBJ2-7; the D gene is possibly TRBD1 (6 bases). The germline gives CDR1 SNHLY, CDR2 FYNNEI. V was clipped by 3 bases and J by 0 bases, with 15 bases between them. The length of the CDR3 is 16 residues. Using reference TRBV2 and TRBJ2-7 for the parts outside the CDR3, the full variable domain is EPEVTQTPSHQVTQMGQEVILRCVPISNHLYFYWYRQILGQKVEFLVSFYNNEISEKSEIFDDQFSVERPDGSNFTLKIRSTKLEDSAMYFCASSDGQGLTSYEQYFGPGTRLTVT.

J is TRBJ2-2 and V is TRBV7-8, with D possibly being TRBD2 (5 bases). Germline V gene lookup returns CDR1 SGHVS and CDR2 FQNEAQ. CDR3 length: 16 residues. Trimming stripped 0 bases from V and 1 base from J, with 9 bases between. CDR3 region: CASSLAASQNTGELFF. The CDR3 bases are TGTGCCAGCAGCTTAGCAGCTAGCCAGAACACCGGGGAGCTGTTTTTT. The full variable domain, with the rest looked up from reference TRBV7-8 and TRBJ2-2, is GAGVSQSPRYKVAKRGQDVALRCDPISGHVSLFWYQQALGQGPEFLTYFQNEAQLDKSGLPSDRFFAERPEGSVSTLKIQRTQQEDSAVYLCASSLAASQNTGELFFGEGSRLTVL.

This chain links TRBV18 with TRBJ1-2, with D possibly TRBD1 on 5 matching bases. CDR3 size: 14 residues. Germline V gene lookup returns CDR1 KGHSH and CDR2 LQKENI. V lost 2 bases and J lost 5, with 12 bases in between. The CDR3 protein is CASSPGVQGYGYTF. The CDR3 nucleotides read TGTGCCAGCTCACCAGGAGTCCAGGGATATGGCTACACCTTC.

V is TRBV12-3 or TRBV12-4 and J is TRBJ1-1; weak D call: TRBD1 (5 bases). The germline V and J ends were trimmed by 7 bases and 7 bases, with 13 bases remaining between them. There are 12 residues in the CDR3. CDR3 coding DNA: TGTGCCAGCACCTCAGGGTGGGTTGAAGCTTTCTTT. Residues: CASTSGWVEAFF.

The rearrangement uses TRBV7-2 and TRBJ2-3; a weak D match, TRBD2 (6 bases). V shed 3 bases and J shed 2 bases, with 15 bases lying between them. This CDR3 comprises 16 residues. Germline V lookup: CDR1 SGHTA, CDR2 FQGNSA. The CDR3 sequence is CASSFSGTRNTDTQYF. The DNA of the CDR3 is TGTGCCAGCAGCTTTTCCGGGACTCGTAACACAGATACGCAGTATTTT.

The chain has TRBV2 and TRBJ2-7; D unresolved. Germline V lookup: CDR1 SNHLY, CDR2 FYNNEI. This CDR3 region has 12 residues. V lost 3 bases and J 9 bases, leaving 12 bases between the germline ends. CDR3 in DNA: TGTGCCAGCAGTGATCCGGTTCCGAGGCAGTACTTC. Translating gives CASSDPVPRQYF.